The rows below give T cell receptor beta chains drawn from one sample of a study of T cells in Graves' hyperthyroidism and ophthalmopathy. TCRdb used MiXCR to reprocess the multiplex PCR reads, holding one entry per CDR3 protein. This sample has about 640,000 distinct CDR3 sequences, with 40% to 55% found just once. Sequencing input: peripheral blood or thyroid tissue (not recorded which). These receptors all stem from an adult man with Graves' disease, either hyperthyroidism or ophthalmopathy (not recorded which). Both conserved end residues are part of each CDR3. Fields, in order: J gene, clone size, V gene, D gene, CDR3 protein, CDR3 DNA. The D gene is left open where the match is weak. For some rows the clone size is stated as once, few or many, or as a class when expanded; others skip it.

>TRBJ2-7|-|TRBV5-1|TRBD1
CASSLVQGFSYEQYF
TGCGCCAGCAGCTTGGTACAGGGGTTTTCCTACGAGCAGTACTTC
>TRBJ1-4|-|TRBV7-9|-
CASSLGIQNEKLFF
TGTGCCAGCAGCTTAGGAATTCAGAATGAAAAACTGTTTTTT
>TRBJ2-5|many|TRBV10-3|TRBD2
CAISEAGFGETQYF
TGTGCCATCAGTGAAGCGGGGTTCGGGGAGACCCAGTACTTC
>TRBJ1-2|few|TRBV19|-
CASSIQAAYGYTF
TGTGCCAGTAGTATACAGGCCGCCTATGGCTACACCTTC
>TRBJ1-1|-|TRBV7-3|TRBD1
CASSGYLDRGLWNTEAFF
TGTGCCAGCAGCGGATACCTAGACAGGGGATTATGGAACACTGAAGCTTTCTTT
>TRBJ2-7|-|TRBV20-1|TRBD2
CSAASGSGSIYEQYF
TGCAGTGCCGCCTCGGGTAGCGGGAGTATCTACGAGCAGTACTTC
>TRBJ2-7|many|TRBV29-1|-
CSVEGRRTGSSYEQYF
TGCAGCGTTGAAGGAAGGAGGACGGGCAGCTCCTACGAGCAGTACTTC
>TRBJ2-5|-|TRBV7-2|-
CARPQAETQYF
TGTGCTAGGCCACAGGCTGAGACCCAGTACTTC
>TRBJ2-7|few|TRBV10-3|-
CATTWGSSYEQYF
TGTGCCACCACTTGGGGTAGCTCCTACGAGCAGTACTTC
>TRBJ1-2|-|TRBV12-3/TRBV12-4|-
CASSLDELTIYGYTF
TGTGCCAGCAGTTTAGATGAGCTGACGATCTATGGCTACACCTTC
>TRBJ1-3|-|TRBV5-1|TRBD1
CASSLTGQAGGNTIYF
TGCGCCAGCAGCTTAACTGGACAGGCGGGAGGCAACACCATATATTTT